This T cell receptor (beta chain) was retrieved from a study of blood T cell repertoires in COVID-19. Assay: immunoSEQ multiplex PCR; the TCRdb copy retains only in-frame clones and omits some. The sample holds approximately 300,000 clones, around four fifths seen once. CDR3 length equals 15 residues. Germline trimming cut 6 bases from V and 9 bases from J; bases unmatched to any gene: 10. From germline, CDR1 is ENHRY and CDR2 SYGVKD. The chain links TRBV10-3 to TRBJ2-1, with 11 bases matching TRBD2. The source of this sequence is a woman aged 45-59 years with active or convalescent COVID-19. Input material: peripheral blood. CDR3 in DNA: TGTGCCATCAGGGTGACTAGCGGGAACGGGGGTGAGCAGTTCTTC. This encodes CAIRVTSGNGGEQFF.